These 18 T cell receptor beta chains share one sample of origin, sequenced in a study of T cells in women clearing cervical HPV infection (dated by TCRdb to about 2018). Library preparation employed the immunoSEQ multiplex PCR assay. Sourced from immuneACCESS, this table was stored by TCRdb with only in-frame sequences that have V and J called. A share of the clones is absent; for the studies checked, an unresolved V gene accounts for under half, and the remainder has no known explanation. This sample's clone table shows about 30,000 clones. The biggest ten clones account for around 7% of the sample. Sequencing input: blood buffy coat. The receptors here all came from a woman aged 18-70 years with a cervical HPV16 infection that either progressed to CIN3+ or cleared (not recorded which).

Details on this clone: The read halts 3 residues ahead of the CDR3 end, with the missing end drawn from the germline J gene. The chain uses TRBV14 and TRBJ1-2, with D possibly being TRBD1 (6 bases). V dropped 4 bases and J dropped 7 bases, with 16 bases sitting between them. The CDR3 has 14 amino acids. In germline, CDR1 is SGHDN, CDR2 FVKESK. CDR3 sequence: CASSRLGGASGYTF. The CDR3 DNA, read in part, is TGTGCCAGCAGCCGTCTAGGGGGGGCTAGTGGC.

As for this clone: The CDR3 end falls 3 residues outside the read, so it is completed with the germline J gene. The chain combines TRBV18 with TRBJ2-3; 7 nucleotides agree with TRBD1. CDR1 and CDR2 (germline): KGHSH, LQKENI. The V segment lost 4 bases and the J segment 4 bases; nucleotides outside the gene matches: 5. CDR3 length: 14 residues. CDR3 DNA, as far as it was read: TGTGCCAGCTCACGACAGGGAGTGGCAGATACG. Its translation: CASSRQGVADT. The whole CDR3 region reads CASSRQGVADTQYF.

With regard to this clone: The CDR3 end is not reached by the read, which stops 3 residues before it; the germline J gene fills it in. The chain joins TRBV11-2 to TRBJ1-1; D uncertain. Trimming stripped 1 base from V and 6 bases from J, with 9 bases between. The CDR3 is made up of 13 amino acids. Germline V gene sequence: CDR1 SGHAT, CDR2 FQNNGV. CDR3 protein: CASSLVGVPEAFF. CDR3 DNA (partial): TGTGCCAGCAGCTTAGTCGGGGTCCCTGAA.

The chain's CDR3 is CASSMGTGKDEQFF. CDR3 bases read: TGTGCCAGTAGTATGGGGACAGGGAAAGATGAG. This chain uses TRBV19 with TRBJ2-1; 9 bases are a match to TRBD1. The read finishes 3 residues shy of the CDR3 end, and the germline J gene is used to complete it. Per the germline V gene, CDR1 is LNHDA and CDR2 is SQIVND (reference sequence). V lost 3 bases, J lost 8 bases, and 5 bases stayed unmatched. This CDR3 has 14 amino acids.

CDR3 sequence reads: CAISEPREEKLFF. The CDR3 DNA, read in part, is TGTGCCATCAGTGAGCCCAGGGAGGAAAAA. This chain connects TRBV10-3 to TRBJ1-4; tentatively, D is TRBD1 (5 bases). The CDR3 goes on 3 residues after the read ends, and that part is filled in from the germline J gene. Germline V gives CDR1 ENHRY, CDR2 SYGVKD. V was shortened by 2 bases and J by 8 bases, with 9 bases between the two germline ends. The CDR3 length is 13 residues.

A remark on this clone: The missing CDR3 end, 3 residues past where the read stops, is filled in from the germline J gene. The J gene is TRBJ2-3, the V gene TRBV2, with 15 nucleotides matching TRBD2. Trimming removed 8 bases from V and 1 base from J; junction bases left unmatched: 4. The germline gives CDR1 SNHLY, CDR2 FYNNEI. The length of the CDR3 is 16 residues. The part of the CDR3 DNA that was read is TGTGCCAGCGGACTAGCGGGGGGGCCGCGCACAGATACG. Protein sequence: CASGLAGGPRTDT. The entire CDR3 protein is CASGLAGGPRTDTQYF.

As regards this clone: Read sequence stops 3 residues before the CDR3 end, and the germline J gene provides the missing end. J is TRBJ2-5 and V is TRBV11-2, with D possibly matching TRBD2 (5 bases). Germline assignment: CDR1 SGHAT and CDR2 FQNNGV. The CDR3 extends over 14 amino acids. V shed 5 bases and J shed 5 bases, with 15 bases lying between them. CDR3: CASSPEPGSETQYF. The sequenced part of the CDR3 DNA is TGTGCCAGCAGCCCAGAACCGGGGTCCGAGACC.

The part of the CDR3 DNA that was read is TGTGCCAGTAGCGACAGGGGTTCGGGAGAGACC. Protein product: CASSDRGSGET. The full-length CDR3 reads as CASSDRGSGETQYF. The genes are TRBV19 and TRBJ2-5, with 8 bases matching TRBD1. The missing CDR3 end, 3 residues past where the read stops, is filled in from the germline J gene. Trimming at V came to 6 bases and at J to 4 bases, leaving 7 bases not matched to a gene. CDR3 size: 14 residues. Germline lookup yields CDR1 LNHDA and CDR2 SQIVND (reference sequence). Full variable domain (missing parts from reference TRBV19 and TRBJ2-5): DGGITQSPKYLFRKEGQNVTLSCEQNLNHDAMYWYRQDPGQGLRLIYYSQIVNDFQKGDIAEGYSVSREKKESFPLTVTSAQKNPTAFYLCASSDRGSGETQYFGPGTRLLVL.

Note on this clone: With the read ending 3 residues before the CDR3 end, the germline J gene is used to fill in that end. J is TRBJ1-2 and V is TRBV7-6, with D perhaps TRBD1 (5 bases). The ends were cut back, 1 base at V and 0 bases at J, with 9 bases in the middle. This CDR3 contains 15 residues. CDR1 SGHVS and CDR2 FNYEAQ come from the germline V gene. The CDR3 is CASSLGQGANYGYTF. The sequenced part of the CDR3 DNA is TGTGCCAGCAGCTTAGGGCAGGGAGCTAACTATGGC.

As concerns this clone: The read gets to within 3 residues of the CDR3 end, and the germline J gene fills in the rest. The V call is TRBV6-1, the J call TRBJ2-7; TRBD1 matches 9 bases. Germline assignment: CDR1 MNHNS and CDR2 SASEGT. J lost 6 bases, V lost 1 base, and 7 bases had no gene match. The CDR3 totals 15 residues. CDR3 amino acids: CASSEVAGTGIEQYF. The CDR3 DNA, read in part, is TGTGCCAGCAGTGAAGTGGCCGGGACAGGGATCGAG.

As for this clone: The DNA ends 3 residues before the CDR3 does, and the rest of the CDR3 is filled in from the germline J gene. The V gene is TRBV5-1, the J gene TRBJ2-5; 9 bases line up with TRBD2. The CDR3 contains 14 residues. V lost 7 bases, J lost 5 bases, and 9 bases stayed unmatched. CDR1 is SGHRS, CDR2 YFSETQ, per germline. The DNA read from the CDR3 is TGCGCCAGCTCCGTAGCGGGGGCCGGGGAGACC. Its protein is CASSVAGAGET. From start to end, the CDR3 is CASSVAGAGETQYF.

Of note for this clone: The read finishes 3 residues shy of the CDR3 end, and the germline J gene is used to complete it. This chain connects TRBV19 to TRBJ1-1; 7 bases are a match to TRBD1. The CDR3 is 15 amino acids. V was clipped by 8 bases and J by 5 bases; unmatched bases: 14. In germline, CDR1 is LNHDA, CDR2 SQIVND (reference sequence). CDR3 DNA (partial): TGTGCCAGTTCCCAGGGGGGTAGGCTAATGACTGAA. Its protein is CASSQGGRLMTE. The entire CDR3 protein is CASSQGGRLMTEAFF.

Notes on this clone: The CDR3 end falls 3 residues outside the read, so it is completed with the germline J gene. The V call is TRBV7-6, the J call TRBJ2-7; 10 bases fit TRBD2. CDR1 and CDR2 from the germline V gene are SGHVS and FNYEAQ. This CDR3 has 15 amino acids. The junction had 3 bases not matched to a gene; V was cut back by 2 bases and J by 2 bases. The sequenced part of the CDR3 DNA is TGTGCCAGCAGCTTAAAGCGGGGGGGACCCTACGAG. As protein: CASSLKRGGPYE. The complete CDR3 protein is CASSLKRGGPYEQYF.

Comments on this clone: The missing CDR3 end, 3 residues past where the read stops, is filled in from the germline J gene. This rearrangement joins TRBV5-1 to TRBJ1-5, with D possibly TRBD1 on 6 matching bases. This CDR3 contains 15 residues. Germline values: CDR1 SGHRS, CDR2 YFSETQ. Deletions cut 0 bases from V and 4 bases from J, with 11 bases between. The CDR3 sequence: CASSLGTDGNQPQHF. The sequenced CDR3 bases are TGCGCCAGCAGCTTGGGGACAGATGGGAATCAGCCC.

Concerning this clone: From the germline J gene comes the end of the CDR3, since the read stops 3 residues before it. The chain combines TRBV2 with TRBJ2-7; D gene unclear. Trimming removed 7 bases from V and 1 base from J, with 14 bases in between. The germline V gene has CDR1 SNHLY and CDR2 FYNNEI. The CDR3 runs 14 residues. The sequenced CDR3 bases are TGTGCCAGCACCCCCACAGACGTATCCTACGAG. This translates into CASTPTDVSYE. The entire CDR3 reads CASTPTDVSYEQYF. Combining the CDR3 with reference TRBV2 and TRBJ2-7 gives the whole variable domain EPEVTQTPSHQVTQMGQEVILRCVPISNHLYFYWYRQILGQKVEFLVSFYNNEISEKSEIFDDQFSVERPDGSNFTLKIRSTKLEDSAMYFCASTPTDVSYEQYFGPGTRLTVT.

A word on this clone: Coverage ceases 3 residues before the CDR3 finishes, and the germline J gene fills in the end. J is TRBJ2-5 and V is TRBV4-2; 8 bases are a match to TRBD2. The CDR3 spans 21 residues. The V gene's germline CDR1 is LGHNA and CDR2 YNFKEQ. V dropped 3 bases and J dropped 2; count of bases not matched to a gene: 23. CDR3 residues: CASSHSNRGWNSGVLQETQYF. The DNA read from the CDR3 is TGTGCCAGCAGCCATTCCAACCGAGGCTGGAATAGCGGGGTCTTACAAGAGACC.

As concerns this clone: The CDR3 end lies 3 residues beyond the end of the read and is filled in from the germline J gene. J is TRBJ2-3 and V is TRBV7-6; D is perhaps TRBD2 (5 bases). The CDR3 is 14 amino acids. The germline V and J ends were trimmed by 0 bases and 6 bases, with 10 bases remaining between them. Germline V CDR1 and CDR2: SGHVS, FNYEAQ. The CDR3 bases that were read are TGTGCCAGCAGCTTAGCCGCGTTAGCGGATACG. This encodes CASSLAALADT. The complete CDR3 sequence is CASSLAALADTQYF.

In the case of this clone: The observed sequence ends 3 residues before the CDR3 terminus, with the missing tail filled in from the germline J gene. The gene calls are TRBV18 and TRBJ2-5; D not resolved. The CDR3 consists of 14 residues. Germline CDR1 is KGHSH and CDR2 is LQKENI. Between the trimmed V and J ends, which lost 0 bases and 2 bases, there was a span of 7 bases. The CDR3 loop reads CASSPPGRQETQYF. The CDR3 DNA, read in part, is TGTGCCAGCTCACCACCGGGCAGACAAGAGACC.